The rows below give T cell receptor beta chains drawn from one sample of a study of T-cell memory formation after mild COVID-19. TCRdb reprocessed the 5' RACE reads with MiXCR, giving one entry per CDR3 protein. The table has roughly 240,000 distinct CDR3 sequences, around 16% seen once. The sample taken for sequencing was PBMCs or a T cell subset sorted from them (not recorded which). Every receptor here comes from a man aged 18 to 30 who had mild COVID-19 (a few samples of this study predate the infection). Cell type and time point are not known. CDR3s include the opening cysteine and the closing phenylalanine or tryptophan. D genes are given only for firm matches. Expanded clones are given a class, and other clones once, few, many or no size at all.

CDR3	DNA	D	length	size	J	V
CASSHTGTGYTEAFF	TGCGCCAGCAGCCATACAGGGACAGGGTACACTGAAGCTTTCTTT	TRBD1	15	.	TRBJ1-1	TRBV4-3
CASRIQLNTEAFF	TGTGCCAGCAGGATACAGTTGAACACTGAAGCTTTCTTT	.	13	.	TRBJ1-1	TRBV12-3/TRBV12-4
CASSLARGLRGFYEQYF	TGCGCCAGCAGCTTGGCACGGGGCTTGCGGGGATTCTACGAGCAGTACTTC	.	17	.	TRBJ2-7	TRBV5-1
CASSPQTGTEETQYF	TGTGCCAGCTCACCACAAACAGGGACAGAGGAGACCCAGTACTTC	TRBD1	15	few	TRBJ2-5	TRBV18
CASSLSRLQRGATDTQYF	TGCGCCAGCAGCCTATCCCGTTTGCAACGGGGGGCCACAGATACGCAGTATTTT	.	18	.	TRBJ2-3	TRBV4-1
CASSTTGRTTDTQYF	TGTGCCAGCAGTACTACGGGACGGACGACAGATACGCAGTATTTT	.	15	few	TRBJ2-3	TRBV6-5
CATSRGSGRGETQYF	TGTGCCACCAGCAGAGGTTCGGGGAGAGGGGAGACCCAGTACTTC	.	15	.	TRBJ2-5	TRBV15
CASTRQGTQPQHF	TGTGCCAGCACCAGACAGGGCACTCAGCCCCAGCATTTT	TRBD1	13	few	TRBJ1-5	TRBV6-1
CASSQGTGLGTESFF	TGTGCCAGCAGCCAAGGTACGGGGCTCGGCACTGAATCTTTCTTT	.	15	few	TRBJ1-1	TRBV14
CSARAWGNRLGYTF	TGCAGTGCTAGAGCTTGGGGAAATCGCCTAGGCTACACCTTC	.	14	few	TRBJ1-2	TRBV20-1
CASSPTGGSSTEKLFF	TGTGCCAGCAGCCCGACAGGGGGCAGTAGTACTGAAAAACTGTTTTTT	TRBD1	16	.	TRBJ1-4	TRBV7-2
CASTNSYTQYF	TGTGCCAGCACCAACAGTTATACGCAGTATTTT	.	11	few	TRBJ2-3	TRBV6-5
CASSGQATDYGYTF	TGTGCCAGCTCGGGACAGGCGACCGACTATGGCTACACCTTC	TRBD1	14	.	TRBJ1-2	TRBV18
CASSLGTSSYYEQYF	TGTGCCAGCAGCTTAGGCACGTCCTCCTACTACGAGCAGTACTTC	.	15	few	TRBJ2-7	TRBV7-2
CASSQGGATNEKLFF	TGTGCCAGCAGCCAAGGAGGAGCAACTAATGAAAAACTGTTTTTT	.	15	few	TRBJ1-4	TRBV4-2
CASSSRVTDTQYF	TGTGCCAGCAGTTCCAGGGTAACAGATACGCAGTATTTT	.	13	many	TRBJ2-3	TRBV7-6
CAISDPRGASSYEQYF	TGTGCCATCAGTGACCCCCGAGGGGCTAGCTCCTACGAGCAGTACTTC	.	16	.	TRBJ2-7	TRBV10-3
CASSQVDLVSYNEQFF	TGCGCCAGCAGCCAAGTCGACCTAGTTTCCTACAATGAGCAGTTCTTC	.	16	many	TRBJ2-1	TRBV4-1
CASSFRRESEAFF	TGTGCCAGCAGTTTTCGGCGGGAGTCTGAAGCTTTCTTT	.	13	many	TRBJ1-1	TRBV27
CASSPSPGLWYEQFF	TGCGCCAGCAGCCCTAGCCCAGGGCTCTGGTATGAGCAGTTCTTC	.	15	few	TRBJ2-1	TRBV4-1
CASSHTDYNEQFF	TGTGCCAGCAGTCATACAGATTACAATGAGCAGTTCTTC	.	13	.	TRBJ2-1	TRBV12-3/TRBV12-4
CASSLYRNSEAFF	TGTGCCAGCAGCTTATATCGGAACAGTGAAGCTTTCTTT	.	13	.	TRBJ1-1	TRBV7-2
CASSSPGADTQYF	TGTGCCAGCAGCTCCCCCGGGGCAGATACGCAGTATTTT	.	13	many	TRBJ2-3	TRBV7-3
CASSLSWGQPQHF	TGTGCCAGCAGTTTATCTTGGGGTCAGCCCCAGCATTTT	.	13	few	TRBJ1-5	TRBV27
CSATGFHQAFF	TGCAGTGCTACAGGGTTTCATCAAGCTTTCTTT	.	11	.	TRBJ1-1	TRBV20-1
CASSLGRGEETGELFF	TGTGCCAGCAGCTTAGGGCGGGGAGAAGAGACCGGGGAGCTGTTTTTT	.	16	few	TRBJ2-2	TRBV11-1
CASIRVGTDTQYF	TGTGCCAGCATCCGCGTTGGCACAGATACGCAGTATTTT	.	13	.	TRBJ2-3	TRBV3-1
CASSISDGISGNWGGYTF	TGTGCCAGCAGCATATCAGATGGGATAAGCGGTAATTGGGGTGGCTACACCTTC	.	18	.	TRBJ1-2	TRBV11-2
CASRIRVRGGSYNEQFF	TGCGCCAGCAGGATTCGGGTGCGGGGGGGGTCCTACAATGAGCAGTTCTTC	TRBD2	17	many	TRBJ2-1	TRBV5-1
CASSYTDRAANSPLHF	TGTGCCAGCAGCTATACCGACAGGGCAGCGAATTCACCCCTCCACTTT	TRBD1	16	.	TRBJ1-6	TRBV7-8
CAISDRSSNQPQHF	TGTGCCATCAGTGACAGGTCTAGCAATCAGCCCCAGCATTTT	.	14	.	TRBJ1-5	TRBV10-3
CASSQDYPSPQHF	TGTGCCAGCAGCCAAGACTACCCTTCGCCCCAGCATTTT	.	13	.	TRBJ1-5	TRBV3-1
CASSQNLGETQYF	TGTGCCAGCAGTCAGAACTTGGGGGAGACCCAGTACTTC	.	13	few	TRBJ2-5	TRBV12-3/TRBV12-4